This note documents a single T cell receptor (beta chain) sequence. Its target is unknown. V was shortened by 6 bases and J by 0 bases, with 16 bases between the two germline ends. There are 15 residues in the CDR3. Germline V CDR1 and CDR2: SGHRS, YFSETQ. This specimen belongs to a study of T cells after yellow fever vaccination. Study-wide results and caveats: Peak timing came faster in the weaker secondary response, day 5 versus 15. Abundant bulk-population clonotypes could contaminate the FACS-sorted repertoires.

A single record per CDR3 protein comes from TCRdb applying MiXCR to the 5' RACE reads. The sample shows 450,000 to 550,000 distinct CDR3 sequences, about a fifth of them seen only once. This sequence originates from a man between 18 and 29 years old who received the YFV17D yellow fever vaccine. Sample: PBMCs, taken approximately 20 days after the first yellow fever vaccination. This chain uses TRBV5-1 with TRBJ2-7, with D perhaps TRBD1 (6 bases). The CDR3 coding sequence is TGCGCCAGCACCCGGGACACCCCGAGCTCCTACGAGCAGTACTTC. Translated, it gives CASTRDTPSSYEQYF.